A single T cell receptor (beta chain) is shown here with its context. Its specific antigen is unknown. No much larger clone is present one base from it, and per-base qualities are unavailable. Another Seattle source contributed samples from volunteer blood donors who had recovered from COVID-19. Whole blood was collected in K2EDTA tubes by collaborating institutions according to the institutions' own protocols. For TCRbeta analysis, collaborators shipped samples in one of three forms: frozen whole blood, isolated PBMCs, or DNA extracted from either of those sample types. This entry comes from a study of blood T cell repertoires in COVID-19 (dated by TCRdb to the early 2020s). Regarding the study in general: Samples covering the acute and convalescent phases of COVID-19 were provided by collaborators in the United States, Italy and Spain. The material from the prospective study consisted of cDNA or gDNA derived from T cells, B-cell-depleted T cells, or PBMCs. The dataset comprised deeply sampled blood TCRbeta repertoires from subjects exposed to, actively infected with, or recovered from COVID-19. The repertoires were released in a freely available public database intended as a resource for research on the immune response to SARS-CoV-2. Samples came from the ongoing ImmuneRACE study (first 160 participants) plus 1,254 subjects from 6 global collaborators. Nearly every sample came with metadata listing a de-identified subject ID, COVID-19 status, age in years and sex. Where HLA class I and class II types were available, the types were taken from metadata supplied by the sample provider, not from assay-based typing.

The investigation overall reported the following: How much clinical and demographic metadata was included differed by source and by participant, and the metadata was provided uncurated.

Compared with germline, V lacks 4 bases and J lacks 2 bases; bases without a gene match: 4. The germline V gene provides CDR1 SGHTA and CDR2 FQGNSA. The CDR3 contains 14 residues, cysteine and phenylalanine counted. Only the CDR3 portion is preserved as DNA: 42 bases, with reading frame beginning at the first base. TCRbeta CDR3 regions were amplified from genomic DNA using the immunoSEQ Assay, a bias-controlled multiplex PCR. Per the authors' processing: The number of nucleated cells in each sample was estimated by amplification of reference gene primers within the assay. Sequence reads were collapsed and filtered to measure the absolute abundance of every unique TCRbeta CDR3 rearrangement. Productive Simpson clonality was computed per sample as the square root of Simpson's diversity index over productive rearrangements. TCRdb retrieved this table from immuneACCESS and kept in-frame rearrangements only. Not all clones are present; in checked studies, unresolved V genes account for under half, and no reason is known for the remainder. V and J calls and clone size come straight from that table; D and trimming were deduced from the DNA. The sample table shows 200,000 to 250,000 clones, and roughly 85% are seen once. The ten biggest clones cover about 2.2% of the sample.

Here the chain combines TRBV7-2 and TRBJ2-7; 8 bases in the middle match TRBD1. The source of this sequence is a man aged 30 to 39 who had recovered from COVID-19. Specimen: peripheral blood. The nucleotide sequence reads as follows: TGTGCCAGCAGCTCGGGACAGGTGACCTACGAGCAGTACTTC. The translation is CASSSGQVTYEQYF.